This T cell receptor beta chain was sequenced for a study of breast tumors, draining lymph nodes, adjacent tissues. Study-level points and caveats: Findings are consistent with lymph node origin and intratumoral expansion of most tumor T cells. Tumor repertoires ranked between lymph nodes and nontumor tissue in diversity, with V and J gene preferences. Data only fit, rather than demonstrated, lymph node origin of most tumor T cells.

TCRdb re-called the multiplex PCR reads through MiXCR, storing one row per CDR3 protein. This table has tens of thousands of distinct CDR3 sequences, roughly 40% appearing once. Trimming cost V 2 bases and J 2 bases, with 13 bases left between them. The CDR3 is 15 residues long. The germline V gene encodes CDR1 SGHAT and CDR2 FQNNGV. Notes on this clonotype: Its antigen is still unknown.

Specimen: breast tumor tissue. The sequence came from a female donor with breast cancer. Some clones in this sample may be carry-over from other donors' samples. The chain combines TRBV11-2 with TRBJ2-7, with D maybe TRBD2 (5 bases). CDR3 nucleotide sequence: TGTGCCAGCAGCTTATCGAGGGTGGCTACCTACGAGCAGTACTTC. It is translated as CASSLSRVATYEQYF. Drawing the rest from reference TRBV11-2 and TRBJ2-7, the complete variable domain is EAGVAQSPRYKIIEKRQSVAFWCNPISGHATLYWYQQILGQGPKLLIQFQNNGVVDDSQLPKDRFSAERLKGVDSTLKIQPAKLEDSAVYLCASSLSRVATYEQYFGPGTRLTVT.